A single sample gave rise to the 14 T cell receptor beta chains below, sequenced in a study of T cell repertoires in ileal Crohn's disease. The table came from immunoSEQ multiplex PCR; TCRdb's copy has only in-frame clones and leaves some out. This sample carries roughly 16,000 clones, 60% to 75% of them seen once, and the ten largest clones take 4% to 4.5%. The time point was: neoterminal ileum biopsy at postoperative endoscopy, about 6 months after surgery. What was sequenced was ileal tissue. These receptors all come from an adult with Crohn's disease.

This clone was detected a few times. The chain couples TRBV20-1 to TRBJ2-7, with D possibly being TRBD1 (5 bases). CDR3 length: 11 amino acids. Germline-derived CDR1 and CDR2 are DFQATT and SNEGSKA (reference sequence). V was clipped by 3 bases and J by 5 bases, with 8 bases between them. The chain's CDR3 is CSASLRDEQYF. CDR3 DNA sequence: TGCAGTGCTAGTCTCAGGGACGAGCAGTACTTC.

There are a few counts of this clone. V and J are TRBV10-3 and TRBJ1-1; tentatively, D is TRBD1 (5 bases). The V end lost 7 bases, the J end lost 6 bases, and 12 bases lay between the germline ends. The CDR3 has 12 amino acids. The V gene's germline CDR1 is ENHRY and CDR2 SYGVKD. For the CDR3, the DNA is TGTGCCATCAAGGGCGGGGACGCTGAAGCTTTCTTT. Protein: CAIKGGDAEAFF.

The chain uses TRBV6-1 and TRBJ2-2, with TRBD2 matching 14 bases. The CDR3 runs 18 residues. CDR1 and CDR2 from the germline V gene are MNHNS and SASEGT. Trimming removed 4 bases from V and 4 bases from J; junction bases left unmatched: 8. The DNA for the CDR3 is TGTGCCAGCAGTGCACTGACTAGCGGGGGGGCGGGCACCGGGGAGCTGTTTTTT. It yields the protein CASSALTSGGAGTGELFF.

The chain links TRBV4-1 to TRBJ2-1; perhaps TRBD1 as D (6 bases). The CDR3 has 16 residues. The ends were cut back, 1 base at V and 4 bases at J, with 14 bases in the middle. CDR1 is MGHRA, CDR2 YSYEKL, per germline. CDR3 sequence reads: CASSQAAGAQYNEQFF. The CDR3 nucleotides are TGCGCCAGCAGCCAAGCGGCAGGGGCTCAGTACAATGAGCAGTTCTTC.

CDR3 protein: CASSLERGRGEKLFF. The CDR3 bases are TGCGCCAGCAGCTTGGAGAGGGGGCGGGGTGAAAAACTGTTTTTT. The chain recombines TRBV5-1 with TRBJ1-4; 7 bases agree with TRBD1. After removal of 0 bases from V and 7 bases from J, the junction contained 6 bases not matched to a gene. CDR3 size: 15 residues. Germline V gene lookup returns CDR1 SGHRS and CDR2 YFSETQ.

This clone was picked up a small number of times. This chain uses TRBV18 with TRBJ2-1, with 9 bases lining up with TRBD2. Germline CDR1 KGHSH, CDR2 LQKENI. The length of the CDR3 is 14 residues. The ends lost 3 bases at V and 6 bases at J; junction bases unmatched: 3. CDR3 coding DNA: TGTGCCAGCTCACCGCTAGCGGGAATCAATGAGCAGTTCTTC. It specifies CASSPLAGINEQFF.

The rearrangement uses TRBV29-1 and TRBJ2-3, with 7 bases lining up with TRBD2. CDR1 SQVTM and CDR2 ANQGSEA come from the germline V gene. The CDR3 is 14 residues long. Trimming cost V 5 bases and J 2 bases; bases outside gene matches: 7. CDR3 loop: CSVFGGGFTDTQYF. The DNA for the CDR3 is TGCAGCGTTTTTGGGGGGGGATTCACAGATACGCAGTATTTT.

The chain uses TRBV6-6 and TRBJ2-7; D gene unclear. Germline values: CDR1 MNHNY, CDR2 SVGAGI (reference sequence). Trimming pared 5 bases from V and 2 bases from J, leaving 13 bases between. This CDR3 contains 14 residues. CDR3 DNA: TGTGCCAGCAGTCAACAGAATCCTCCCTACGAGCAGTACTTC. Translating gives CASSQQNPPYEQYF.

This clone occurred a few times. The rearrangement uses TRBV5-8 and TRBJ1-1, with 10 bases aligning to TRBD1. The CDR3 extends over 15 amino acids. Germline CDR1 is SGHTS and CDR2 is YDEGEE. The V gene end was trimmed by 8 bases and the J gene end by 5 bases; junction bases not matched to a gene: 12. In DNA, the CDR3 is TGTGCCAGAGACTCCGGGACAGGGGTTGGGACTGAAGCTTTCTTT. Translating gives CARDSGTGVGTEAFF.

Here the CDR3 DNA reads TGTGCCTCTGCCGCGGAGATACACAATGAGCAGTTCTTC. Translating gives CASAAEIHNEQFF. This chain connects TRBV30 to TRBJ2-1; no clear D gene. Trimming pared 7 bases from V and 5 bases from J, leaving 15 bases between. The CDR3 contains 13 residues. Germline V gene sequence: CDR1 GTSNPN, CDR2 SVGIG (reference sequence).

This clone was seen a handful of times. The CDR3 coding sequence is TGTGCCAGCGGGGGGACAGGGGATCTTTATGGCTACACCTTC. Residues: CASGGTGDLYGYTF. The chain carries TRBV6-5 and TRBJ1-2; 10 bases are shared with TRBD1. In germline, CDR1 is MNHEY, CDR2 SVGAGI. V lost 8 bases to trimming and J lost 5 bases; unmatched junction nucleotides: 8. The CDR3 loop spans 14 amino acids.

This sequence joins TRBV4-1 and TRBJ2-4; 8 bases match TRBD1. The CDR3 extends over 17 amino acids. Germline V CDR1 and CDR2: MGHRA, YSYEKL. With 4 bases clipped from V and 3 bases from J, the junction kept 11 bases outside the gene matches. Written as DNA, the CDR3 is TGCGCCAGCAGCCCTGACGTGCACAGGGGGTACAAAAACATTCAGTACTTC. The encoded protein is CASSPDVHRGYKNIQYF.

This chain connects TRBV7-9 to TRBJ2-7; the D gene is possibly TRBD1 (5 bases). Germline CDR1 SEHNR, CDR2 FQNEAQ (reference sequence). The CDR3 spans 15 residues. V shed 1 base and J shed 4 bases, with 14 bases lying between them. CDR3 amino acids: CASSLETSKGYEQYF. The DNA of the CDR3 is TGTGCCAGCAGCTTAGAAACGTCTAAGGGGTACGAGCAGTACTTC.

The V call is TRBV5-1, the J call TRBJ2-5, with TRBD2 identical over 7 bases. This CDR3 comprises 15 residues. Per the germline V gene, CDR1 is SGHRS and CDR2 is YFSETQ. J gave up 5 bases and V 4 bases, and 11 bases lay outside the gene matches. In DNA, the CDR3 is TGCGCCAGCAGCCCCATCGCAGGGCGGGGGGAGACCCAGTACTTC. It specifies CASSPIAGRGETQYF.